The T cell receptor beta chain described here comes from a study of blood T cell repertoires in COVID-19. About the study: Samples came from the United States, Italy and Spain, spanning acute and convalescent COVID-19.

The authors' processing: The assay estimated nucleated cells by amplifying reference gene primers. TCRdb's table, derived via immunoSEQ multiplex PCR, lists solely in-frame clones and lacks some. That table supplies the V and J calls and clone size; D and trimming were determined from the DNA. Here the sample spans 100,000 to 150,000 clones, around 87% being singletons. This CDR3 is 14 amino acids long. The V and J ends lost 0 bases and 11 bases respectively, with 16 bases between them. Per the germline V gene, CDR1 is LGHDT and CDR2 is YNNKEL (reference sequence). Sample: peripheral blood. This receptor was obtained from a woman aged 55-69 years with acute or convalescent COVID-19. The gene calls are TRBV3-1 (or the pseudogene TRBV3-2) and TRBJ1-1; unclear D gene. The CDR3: CASSQDGSRPEAFF. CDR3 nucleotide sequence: TGTGCCAGCAGCCAAGATGGTTCCCGACCGGAGGCTTTCTTT.